This TCR beta chain came from a study of shared clonotypes between healthy human individuals. Across the whole study: CD4 naive cells filled three plates per donor, CD4 memory three, CD8 naive two and CD8 memory one. Study-level results: Clonotypes that were shared across a handful of donors made up roughly 5% of naive CD4 clonotypes.

Assay: immunoSEQ multiplex PCR; the TCRdb copy retains only in-frame clones and omits some. The repertoire has around 2,000,000 clones, over 85% of them found once; the top ten carry 0.1% to 0.15%. For this clone: Its antigen is still unknown.

The sequence derives from a man in his late teens or twenties in good health. Sequenced: naive CD4+ T cells sorted from blood. Documented subset: CD45RA+ positively selected.

The DNA of the CDR3 is TGTGCCAGCAGCTTAACAGGGACTGCCTATAATTCACCCCTCCACTTT. Amino acids: CASSLTGTAYNSPLHF. The rearrangement joins TRBV7-3 to TRBJ1-6; weak D call: TRBD1 (5 bases). Germline V gene sequence: CDR1 SGHTA, CDR2 FQGTGA. V was pared by 0 bases and J by 2 bases, with 8 bases between. This CDR3 spans 16 amino acids.